These 21 T cell receptor beta chains were all obtained from the same sample, sequenced in a study of CD8+CD57+ T cells in acquired aplastic anemia. According to the study, genomic DNA was the template for TCR beta VDJ and CDR3 profiling. One entry per CDR3 protein, called by TCRdb with MiXCR from the reads. The repertoire consists of roughly 130,000 distinct CDR3 sequences, with about 48% occurring once and the leading ten covering around 2.3%. The sample taken for sequencing was sorted CD4+, CD8+, or CD8+CD57+ T cells (not recorded which) from PBMCs. The origin of the receptors is a human donor in good health, serving as a control.

This clonotype was found many times. The V call is TRBV30, the J call TRBJ1-1; D ambiguous. Germline CDR1 is GTSNPN and CDR2 is SVGIG (reference sequence). With 0 bases removed from V and 1 base from J, the gap between germline ends came to 6 bases. This CDR3 comprises 13 residues. This CDR3 reads CAWSVHWNTEAFF. CDR3 in DNA: TGTGCCTGGAGTGTACATTGGAACACTGAAGCTTTCTTT.

V gene TRBV7-3 combines with J gene TRBJ2-7; D not resolved. V lost 7 bases to trimming and J lost 2 bases, with 18 bases between them. The CDR3 contains 15 residues. Per the germline V gene, CDR1 is SGHTA and CDR2 is FQGTGA. The CDR3 here is CASTKLGQEPYEQYV. The CDR3 coding sequence is TGTGCCAGCACTAAACTCGGCCAGGAGCCCTACGAGCAGTACGTC.

This chain joins TRBV24-1 and TRBJ2-5; D possibly corresponds to TRBD2 (6 bases). Trimming shortened V by 1 base and J by 5 bases, and 13 bases separated the two germline ends. The germline CDR1 and CDR2 sequences are KGHDR and SFDVKD. The CDR3 covers 15 residues. The CDR3 here is CATSDLTGDVETQYF. CDR3 in DNA: TGTGCCACCAGTGATTTAACGGGGGATGTGGAGACCCAGTACTTC.

The J gene is TRBJ1-3, the V gene TRBV25-1; the D is unclear. This CDR3 contains 15 residues. V was clipped by 3 bases and J by 8 bases, with 17 bases between them. Germline values: CDR1 MGHDK, CDR2 SYGVNS. In DNA, the CDR3 is TGTGCCAGCAGTGATCCGACCTCATCTTGGGACACCATATATTTT. It is translated as CASSDPTSSWDTIYF.

The V and J genes are TRBV4-2 and TRBJ1-2, with a tentative D call TRBD1 (6 bases). The CDR3 totals 17 residues. The germline V gene has CDR1 LGHNA and CDR2 YNFKEQ. Trimming left V 4 bases short and J 3 bases short, with 21 bases between. CDR3 sequence reads: CASSPAAGQRSDYGYTF. DNA of the CDR3: TGTGCCAGCAGCCCAGCGGCCGGACAGCGTTCTGACTATGGCTACACCTTC.

The V call is TRBV20-1, the J call TRBJ2-7, with a tentative D call TRBD2 (5 bases). Germline CDR1 is DFQATT and CDR2 is SNEGSKA (reference sequence). Trimming cost V 5 bases and J 6 bases, with 14 bases left between them. The CDR3 extends over 12 amino acids. The DNA of the CDR3 is TGCAGTGCTCGAGCGGCAGGCGTCGAGCAGTACTTC. Amino acids: CSARAAGVEQYF.

The chain recombines TRBV7-9 with TRBJ2-7; a possible D gene is TRBD1 (6 bases). The V end was cut by 5 bases, the J end by 3 bases, with 11 bases between. CDR1 and CDR2 from the germline V gene are SEHNR and FQNEAQ (reference sequence). The CDR3 runs 13 residues. Here the CDR3 reads CASSAWTVYEQYF. CDR3 nucleotides: TGTGCCAGCAGCGCGTGGACAGTCTACGAGCAGTACTTC.

V and J are TRBV30 and TRBJ2-1; TRBD1 is a possible D gene (5 bases). The germline V gene has CDR1 GTSNPN and CDR2 SVGIG (reference sequence). The CDR3 runs to 14 residues. Trimming took off 1 base at V and 0 bases at J, with 7 bases between the two ends. The CDR3 region is CAWSAGNSYNEQFF. The CDR3 DNA reads TGTGCCTGGAGTGCAGGGAACTCCTACAATGAGCAGTTCTTC.

In this sample, this clonotype turned up many times. The J gene is TRBJ1-6, the V gene TRBV6-1; TRBD1 is a possible D gene (6 bases). The CDR3 runs to 15 residues. The V gene's germline CDR1 is MNHNS and CDR2 SASEGT. The ends were cut back, 6 bases at V and 8 bases at J, with 17 bases in the middle. This CDR3 reads CASRRQALGDSPLHF. CDR3 nucleotide sequence: TGTGCCAGCAGACGACAGGCCTTGGGGGATTCACCCCTCCACTTT.

The rearrangement links TRBV27 to TRBJ2-6; 10 bases align to TRBD1. Trimming removed 5 bases from V and 2 bases from J; junction bases left unmatched: 3. CDR1 and CDR2 from the germline V gene are MNHEY and SMNVEV (reference sequence). The CDR3 consists of 16 residues. DNA of the CDR3: TGTGCCAGCAGTGTCGGGACAGGGGCTGGGGCCAACGTCCTGACTTTC. It yields the protein CASSVGTGAGANVLTF. Supplemented by reference TRBV27 and TRBJ2-6, the full variable domain reads EAQVTQNPRYLITVTGKKLTVTCSQNMNHEYMSWYRQDPGLGLRQIYYSMNVEVTDKGDVPEGYKVSRKEKRNFPLILESPSPNQTSLYFCASSVGTGAGANVLTFGAGSRLTVL.

The chain is built from TRBV29-1 and TRBJ1-5; possible D gene TRBD1, 5 bases. Germline V gene sequence: CDR1 SQVTM, CDR2 ANQGSEA. This CDR3 has 13 residues. V was shortened by 4 bases and J by 3 bases, with 10 bases between the two germline ends. The CDR3 region has the DNA TGCAGCGTTGTGGGGGGTTTCAATCAGCCCCAGCATTTT. This gives the protein CSVVGGFNQPQHF.

V usage is TRBV29-1 and J usage is TRBJ1-2; no firm D call. Germline-derived CDR1 and CDR2 are SQVTM and ANQGSEA. The CDR3 runs to 12 residues. V was cut by 3 bases and J by 4 bases, with 9 bases left in between. The CDR3 reads CSVERGSYGYTF. CDR3 in DNA: TGCAGCGTTGAGCGGGGAAGCTATGGCTACACCTTC. The variable domain in full, with the rest retrieved from reference TRBV29-1 and TRBJ1-2, is SAVISQKPSRDICQRGTSLTIQCQVDSQVTMMFWYRQQPGQSLTLIATANQGSEATYESGFVIDKFPISRPNLTFSTLTVSNMSPEDSSIYLCSVERGSYGYTFGSGTRLTVV.

The chain joins TRBV10-3 to TRBJ1-1, with D maybe TRBD1 (5 bases). Trimming took 6 bases from V and 4 from J, leaving 12 bases between them. The germline V gene has CDR1 ENHRY and CDR2 SYGVKD. The CDR3 is 13 amino acids. CDR3 protein: CAIRPGWGTEAFF. As DNA, the CDR3 is TGTGCCATCAGGCCAGGGTGGGGCACTGAAGCTTTCTTT.

This chain joins TRBV15 and TRBJ2-5, with unresolved D. From germline, CDR1 is LNHNV and CDR2 YYDKDF (reference sequence). V was shortened by 3 bases and J by 3 bases, with 14 bases between the two germline ends. The CDR3 sequence is 15 residues long. The CDR3 DNA reads as TGTGCCACCAGCAGTTTCGGCCGAGGAGAAGAGACCCAGTACTTC. It specifies CATSSFGRGEETQYF. The full variable domain, rest sourced from reference TRBV15 and TRBJ2-5, is DAMVIQNPRYQVTQFGKPVTLSCSQTLNHNVMYWYQQKSSQAPKLLFHYYDKDFNNEADTPDNFQSRRPNTSFCFLDIRSPGLGDTAMYLCATSSFGRGEETQYFGPGTRLLVL.

This clonotype was seen a single time. The V and J genes are TRBV7-9 and TRBJ1-2, with 8 nucleotides matching TRBD1. CDR1 SEHNR and CDR2 FQNEAQ come from the germline V gene (reference sequence). Trimming cost V 3 bases and J 0 bases; bases outside gene matches: 3. This CDR3 is built from 15 residues. CDR3 region: CASSFRTGPNYGYTF. CDR3 nucleotides: TGTGCCAGCAGCTTCCGGACAGGGCCTAACTATGGCTACACCTTC.

This clonotype appeared many times. The rearrangement uses TRBV7-7 and TRBJ2-3; a possible D gene is TRBD2 (6 bases). The germline V and J ends were trimmed by 5 bases and 0 bases, with 9 bases remaining between them. The V gene's germline CDR1 is SSHAT and CDR2 FNYEAQ (reference sequence). CDR3 length: 14 amino acids. The CDR3 protein is CASSPSGSTDTQYF. The CDR3 DNA reads as TGTGCCAGCAGCCCCAGCGGGAGCACAGATACGCAGTATTTT.

This chain joins TRBV15 and TRBJ2-5; TRBD1 agrees at 8 bases. Germline assignment: CDR1 LNHNV and CDR2 YYDKDF (reference sequence). V was pared by 1 base and J by 1 base, with 5 bases of the junction left unmatched. The CDR3 length is 16 residues. The CDR3 sequence: CATSRVWTGTQETQYF. CDR3 sequence (DNA): TGTGCCACCAGCAGAGTTTGGACAGGGACCCAAGAGACCCAGTACTTC. Full variable domain (missing parts from reference TRBV15 and TRBJ2-5): DAMVIQNPRYQVTQFGKPVTLSCSQTLNHNVMYWYQQKSSQAPKLLFHYYDKDFNNEADTPDNFQSRRPNTSFCFLDIRSPGLGDTAMYLCATSRVWTGTQETQYFGPGTRLLVL.

CDR3 protein: CASSTGQLGGQYF. DNA for the CDR3: TGTGCCAGCAGCACCGGACAGTTGGGGGGGCAGTACTTC. The chain joins TRBV5-6 to TRBJ2-7; D is perhaps TRBD1 or TRBD2 (6 bases each). Germline V gene data show CDR1 as SGHDT and CDR2 as YYEEEE. Trimming left V 4 bases short and J 9 bases short, with 17 bases between. The CDR3 runs 13 residues.

The genes are TRBV4-1 and TRBJ1-1; a possible D gene is TRBD1 (5 bases). V lost 2 bases to trimming and J lost 0 bases, with 7 bases between them. Germline values: CDR1 MGHRA, CDR2 YSYEKL. The CDR3 is 14 residues long. CDR3 nucleotide sequence: TGCGCCAGCAGCCAAAAACAGGTGAACACTGAAGCTTTCTTT. This gives the protein CASSQKQVNTEAFF.

Written as DNA, the CDR3 is TGTGCCACCAGCCGAAGGGACATCGGGACCCAGTACTTC. This gives the protein CATSRRDIGTQYF. This chain uses TRBV15 with TRBJ2-5; D is perhaps TRBD1 (6 bases). V lost 5 bases to trimming and J lost 7 bases, with 14 bases between them. The CDR3 spans 13 residues. From germline, CDR1 is LNHNV and CDR2 YYDKDF (reference sequence).

This clonotype was picked up a small number of times. The gene calls are TRBV27 and TRBJ2-1; TRBD1 matches at 10 bases. V trimming: 5 bases; J trimming: 7 bases; junction bases outside the gene matches: 11. CDR3 size: 16 residues. CDR1 is MNHEY, CDR2 SMNVEV, per germline (reference sequence). CDR3 in DNA: TGTGCCAGCAGTCTACCAGGGACAGGGGTATCAAATGAGCAGTTCTTC. Translation gives CASSLPGTGVSNEQFF.